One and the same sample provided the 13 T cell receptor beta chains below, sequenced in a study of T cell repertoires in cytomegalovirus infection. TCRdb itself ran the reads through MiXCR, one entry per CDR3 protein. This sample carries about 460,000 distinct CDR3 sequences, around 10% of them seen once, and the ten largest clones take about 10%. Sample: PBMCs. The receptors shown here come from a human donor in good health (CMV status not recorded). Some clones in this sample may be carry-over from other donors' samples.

The CDR3: CSVESTGGTDTQYF. Written as DNA, the CDR3 is TGCAGCGTTGAATCTACTGGAGGCACAGATACGCAGTATTTT. The chain uses TRBV29-1 and TRBJ2-3; unclear D gene. Trimming removed 2 bases from V and 1 base from J, with 10 bases in between. Germline loops: CDR1 SQVTM, CDR2 ANQGSEA. The CDR3 is made up of 14 amino acids.

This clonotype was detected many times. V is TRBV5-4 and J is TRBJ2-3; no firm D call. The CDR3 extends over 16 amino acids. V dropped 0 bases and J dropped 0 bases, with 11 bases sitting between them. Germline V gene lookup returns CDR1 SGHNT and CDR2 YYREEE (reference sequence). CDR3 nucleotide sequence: TGTGCCAGCAGCTTGGTATCCATCCCTAGCACAGATACGCAGTATTTT. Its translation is CASSLVSIPSTDTQYF.

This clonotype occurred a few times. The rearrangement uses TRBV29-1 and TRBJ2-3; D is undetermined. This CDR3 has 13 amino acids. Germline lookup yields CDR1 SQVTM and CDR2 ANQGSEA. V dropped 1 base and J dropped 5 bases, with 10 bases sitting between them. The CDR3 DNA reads TGCAGCGTTGAAGGCCTTCAGCGAGATACGCAGTATTTT. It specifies CSVEGLQRDTQYF.

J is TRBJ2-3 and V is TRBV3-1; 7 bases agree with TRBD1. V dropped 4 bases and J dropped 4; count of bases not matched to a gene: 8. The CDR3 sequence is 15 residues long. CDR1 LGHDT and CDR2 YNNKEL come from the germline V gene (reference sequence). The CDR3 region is CASSLRQGRADTQYF. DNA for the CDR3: TGTGCCAGCAGCCTCCGACAGGGTCGGGCAGATACGCAGTATTTT.

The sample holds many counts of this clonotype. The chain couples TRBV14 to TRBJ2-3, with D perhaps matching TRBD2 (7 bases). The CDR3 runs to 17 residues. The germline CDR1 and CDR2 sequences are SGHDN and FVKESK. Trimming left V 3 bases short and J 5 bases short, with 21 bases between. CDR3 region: CASSQFSLRGLQDTQYF. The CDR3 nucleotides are TGTGCCAGCAGCCAGTTTTCACTCAGGGGACTACAAGATACGCAGTATTTT.

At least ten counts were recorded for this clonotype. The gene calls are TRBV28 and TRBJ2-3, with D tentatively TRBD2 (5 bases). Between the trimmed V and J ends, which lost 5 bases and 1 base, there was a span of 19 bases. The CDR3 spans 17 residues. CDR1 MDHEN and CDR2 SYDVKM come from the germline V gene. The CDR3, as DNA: TGTGCCAGCAGTCTCTCCTTGGTCCGGCGGGGCACAGATACGCAGTATTTT. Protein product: CASSLSLVRRGTDTQYF.

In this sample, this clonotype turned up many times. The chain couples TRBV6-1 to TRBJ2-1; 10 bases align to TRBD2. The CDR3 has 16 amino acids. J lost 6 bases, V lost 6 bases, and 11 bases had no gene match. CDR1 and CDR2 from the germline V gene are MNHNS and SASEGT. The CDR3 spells CASRHLGAGGGNEQFF. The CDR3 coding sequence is TGTGCCAGCAGACACCTCGGAGCGGGAGGGGGCAATGAGCAGTTCTTC.

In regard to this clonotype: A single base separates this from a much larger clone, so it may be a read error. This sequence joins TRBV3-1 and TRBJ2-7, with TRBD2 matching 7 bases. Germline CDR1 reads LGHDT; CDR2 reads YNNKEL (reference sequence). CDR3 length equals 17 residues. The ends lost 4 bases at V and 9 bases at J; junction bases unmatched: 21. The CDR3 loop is CASSRGTGGSFLGGQYF. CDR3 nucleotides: TGTGCCAGCAGCCGAGGGACCGGCGGGAGTTTCCTCGGTGGGCAGTACTTC.

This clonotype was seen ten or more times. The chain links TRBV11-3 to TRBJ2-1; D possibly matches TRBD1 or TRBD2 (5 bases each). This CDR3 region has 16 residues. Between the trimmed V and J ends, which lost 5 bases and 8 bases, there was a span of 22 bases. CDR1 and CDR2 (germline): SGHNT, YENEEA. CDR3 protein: CASSPRDDRDRHEQFF. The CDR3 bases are TGTGCCAGCAGCCCCCGGGACGACCGCGACCGTCATGAGCAGTTCTTC.

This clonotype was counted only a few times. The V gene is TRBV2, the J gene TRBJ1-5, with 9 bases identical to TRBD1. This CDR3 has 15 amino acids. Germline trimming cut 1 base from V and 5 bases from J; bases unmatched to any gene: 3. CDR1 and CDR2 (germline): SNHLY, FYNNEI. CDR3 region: CASSEGRQGDQPQHF. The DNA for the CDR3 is TGTGCCAGCAGTGAAGGCCGACAGGGGGATCAGCCCCAGCATTTT.

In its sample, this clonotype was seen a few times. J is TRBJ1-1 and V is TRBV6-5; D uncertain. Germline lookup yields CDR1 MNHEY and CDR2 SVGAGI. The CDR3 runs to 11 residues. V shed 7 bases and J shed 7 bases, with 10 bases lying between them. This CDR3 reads CASISPGEAFF. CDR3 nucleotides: TGTGCCAGCATCTCCCCAGGTGAAGCTTTCTTT.

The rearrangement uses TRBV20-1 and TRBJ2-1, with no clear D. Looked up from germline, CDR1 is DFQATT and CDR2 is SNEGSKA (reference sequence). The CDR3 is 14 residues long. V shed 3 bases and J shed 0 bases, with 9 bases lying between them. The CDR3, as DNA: TGCAGTGCTAGCCCGGATAGCTCCTACAATGAGCAGTTCTTC. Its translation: CSASPDSSYNEQFF.

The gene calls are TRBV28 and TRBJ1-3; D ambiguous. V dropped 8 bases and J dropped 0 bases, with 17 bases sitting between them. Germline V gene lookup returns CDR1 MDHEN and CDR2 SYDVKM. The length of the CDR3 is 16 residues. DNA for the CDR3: TGTGCCAGCGTTCCCTTCGAGGGTAGCTCTGGAAACACCATATATTTT. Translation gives CASVPFEGSSGNTIYF.